The text below deals with one TCR beta chain. What it recognizes is unknown. V lost 4 bases to trimming and J lost 4 bases; unmatched junction nucleotides: 9. The CDR3 extends over 15 amino acids. From germline, CDR1 is SGHNT and CDR2 YYREEE (reference sequence). This specimen comes from a study of OX40 agonist ivuxolimab in advanced cancers. Study details: Age averaged around 60 years (range 23 to 79), and roughly 82% were male. Study-level points and caveats: At 0.1 to 3.0 mg/kg, CD4+ and CD8+ blood T cells expanded clonally by week 6. Compared with others, partial responders at 0.1-3.0 mg/kg displayed clonal expansion among the lowest. Relative to CD4+, CD8+ T cells held more expanded clones on average.

Sequencing used immunoSEQ multiplex PCR; TCRdb keeps in-frame clones, though not all of them. In the table there are about 75,000 clones, around 87% of which are singletons. The sample was CD4+ or CD8+ T cells sorted from blood, taken in a trial of the OX40 agonist ivuxolimab. This TCR was sampled from an adult with an advanced solid tumor such as melanoma, head and neck, liver or kidney cancer. The chain is built from TRBV5-4 and TRBJ2-3; 7 positions match TRBD2. For the CDR3, the DNA is TGTGCCAGCAGCGGGGGGAGGGGAACCCCAGATACGCAGTATTTT. It specifies CASSGGRGTPDTQYF.